These 30 T cell receptor beta chains share one sample of origin, sequenced in a study of cytomegalovirus exposure and HLA in healthy donors. Only in-frame clones appear in the TCRdb table, and some are missing; sequencing was by immunoSEQ multiplex PCR. Counted here are roughly 70,000 clones, about 85% occurring once; the ten biggest clones make up about 3%. The sequenced sample consisted of PBMCs. These receptors came from a man aged 30 to 39 in good health and CMV-seronegative.

This clone was counted between two and nine times. V is TRBV28 and J is TRBJ2-1; weak D call: TRBD2 (5 bases). The CDR3 totals 14 residues. Trimming removed 7 bases at V and 0 bases at J, with 10 bases between. The V gene's germline CDR1 is MDHEN and CDR2 SYDVKM. The CDR3 loop is CASNGESSYNEQFF. DNA of the CDR3: TGTGCCAGCAACGGGGAAAGCTCCTACAATGAGCAGTTCTTC.

A few counts support this clone. The same CDR3 is also encoded by other DNA sequences in this sample. The chain recombines TRBV7-9 with TRBJ2-5; D might be TRBD2 (5 bases). Germline lookup yields CDR1 SEHNR and CDR2 FQNEAQ (reference sequence). The CDR3 is 13 residues long. With 5 bases removed from V and 4 bases from J, the gap between germline ends came to 11 bases. CDR3 protein: CASSPRGPETQYF. The CDR3 nucleotides are TGTGCCAGCAGCCCGCGCGGGCCAGAGACCCAGTACTTC.

CDR3: CASTVTTNTGELFF. The CDR3 nucleotides read TGTGCCAGCACCGTCACAACGAACACCGGGGAGCTGTTTTTT. J is TRBJ2-2 and V is TRBV9; D is unresolved. Trimming removed 6 bases at V and 0 bases at J, with 9 bases between. CDR3 length: 14 amino acids. Looked up from germline, CDR1 is SGDLS and CDR2 is YYNGEE.

The chain is built from TRBV5-4 and TRBJ2-3, with D unclear. Germline CDR1 and CDR2: SGHNT and YYREEE (reference sequence). The V end lost 7 bases, the J end lost 5 bases, and 11 bases lay between the germline ends. The CDR3 is 12 residues long. In DNA, the CDR3 is TGTGCCAGCCACCGCCCGGGAGATACGCAGTATTTT. It encodes CASHRPGDTQYF.

This clone is categorized as medium-sized. Other nucleotide sequences in the sample specify the same CDR3. The CDR3 is CASSLSGREAFF. The CDR3 DNA is TGTGCCAGCAGTTTATCGGGGCGGGAGGCTTTCTTT. This chain joins TRBV27 and TRBJ1-1; the D gene is possibly TRBD1 (5 bases). The CDR3 has 12 residues. CDR1 is MNHEY and CDR2 is SMNVEV in the germline V gene (reference sequence). V was clipped by 0 bases and J by 11 bases, with 10 bases between them.

The chain employs TRBV27 and TRBJ1-2; a weak D match, TRBD1 (6 bases). The CDR3 covers 13 residues. Trimming pared 4 bases from V and 7 bases from J, leaving 13 bases between. Germline lookup yields CDR1 MNHEY and CDR2 SMNVEV (reference sequence). The CDR3 here is CASSSDSSSGYTF. The CDR3 bases are TGTGCCAGCAGTTCGGACAGTTCGAGTGGCTACACCTTC.

J is TRBJ1-5 and V is TRBV27; TRBD1 matches at 7 bases. Trimming at V came to 3 bases and at J to 6 bases, leaving 5 bases not matched to a gene. Per germline, CDR1 MNHEY and CDR2 SMNVEV (reference sequence). This CDR3 region has 14 residues. As DNA, the CDR3 is TGTGCCAGCAGTTTGCAGGGGGTGAGTCAGCCCCAGCATTTT. Protein: CASSLQGVSQPQHF.

The chain joins TRBV7-9 to TRBJ1-2; 8 bases map to TRBD1. Germline CDR1 SEHNR, CDR2 FQNEAQ (reference sequence). The CDR3 length is 14 residues. Unmatched junction bases numbered 8, after V lost 5 bases and J lost 6 bases. CDR3 protein: CASSPKDREHGYTF. In nucleotides, the CDR3 is TGTGCCAGCAGCCCGAAGGACAGGGAACATGGCTACACCTTC.

This chain links TRBV14 with TRBJ1-2; the D is unclear. The V gene lost 3 bases and the J gene lost 10 bases, with 9 bases spanning the gap. This CDR3 has 11 residues. Germline CDR1 and CDR2: SGHDN and FVKESK. CDR3 in amino acids: CASSHERDYTF. CDR3 DNA: TGTGCCAGCAGCCACGAACGGGACTACACCTTC.

The chain joins TRBV5-1 to TRBJ1-1; 9 nucleotides match TRBD1. The CDR3 spans 12 residues. The trim removed 3 bases at V and 6 bases at J, leaving 0 bases unmatched. CDR1 is SGHRS, CDR2 YFSETQ, per germline. CDR3: CASSWTGAEAFF. The CDR3 DNA reads TGCGCCAGCAGCTGGACAGGGGCTGAAGCTTTCTTT.

V usage is TRBV19 and J usage is TRBJ1-2, with D perhaps TRBD1 (6 bases). Trimming pared 7 bases from V and 5 bases from J, leaving 20 bases between. CDR1 and CDR2 (germline): LNHDA, SQIVND (reference sequence). The CDR3 is 15 residues long. The CDR3 sequence: CASKLGAGVLYGYTF. The DNA for the CDR3 is TGTGCCAGTAAATTGGGGGCAGGGGTCCTTTATGGCTACACCTTC.

The CDR3 region has the DNA TGCAGCGTTGGATCTGGGGGACAGGGGTACCTCCCCTATGGCTACACCTTC. Its protein product is CSVGSGGQGYLPYGYTF. The chain links TRBV29-1 to TRBJ1-2; 10 bases align to TRBD1. V was clipped by 4 bases and J by 4 bases; unmatched bases: 15. CDR3 length: 17 residues. Germline CDR1 SQVTM, CDR2 ANQGSEA.

The chain uses TRBV9 and TRBJ2-3; the match to TRBD2 covers 11 bases. CDR1 and CDR2 (germline): SGDLS, YYNGEE. V shed 2 bases and J 4 bases; nucleotides not matched to a gene: 15. The CDR3 loop spans 19 amino acids. The CDR3: CASSVSSGRWSQGSDTQYF. DNA for the CDR3: TGTGCCAGCAGCGTCTCTAGCGGGAGGTGGTCACAGGGGTCAGATACGCAGTATTTT.

The CDR3 region has the DNA TGTGCCAGCAGCTTACGCCGAGCTGAAGCTTTCTTT. This codes for CASSLRRAEAFF. V and J are TRBV7-3 and TRBJ1-1; D not resolved. CDR3 length: 12 residues. Trimming removed 2 bases from V and 6 bases from J, with 7 bases in between. Germline CDR1 is SGHTA and CDR2 is FQGTGA.

This clone was seen a few times. This chain uses TRBV29-1 with TRBJ2-7; 12 nucleotides match TRBD2. The germline V gene encodes CDR1 SQVTM and CDR2 ANQGSEA. This CDR3 contains 16 residues. V shed 3 bases and J 2 bases; nucleotides not matched to a gene: 8. The CDR3 DNA reads as TGCAGCGTTGAGGGCACTAGCGGGGGGTATACCTACGAGCAGTACTTC. It is translated as CSVEGTSGGYTYEQYF.

The chain employs TRBV4-1 and TRBJ1-2; D not resolved. The CDR3 totals 14 residues. In germline, CDR1 is MGHRA, CDR2 YSYEKL. Trimming removed 6 bases from V and 0 bases from J, with 11 bases in between. In nucleotides, the CDR3 is TGCGCCAGCAGAGGAGGTCTGACTAACTATGGCTACACCTTC. It is translated as CASRGGLTNYGYTF.

A single count supports this clone. The chain couples TRBV4-3 to TRBJ1-2; D might be TRBD1 (6 bases). V dropped 1 base and J dropped 7 bases, with 19 bases sitting between them. CDR1 and CDR2 (germline): LGHNA, YSLEER. This CDR3 is 16 amino acids long. In DNA, the CDR3 is TGCGCCAGCAGCCAAGCTATAACAGGGTTGGAATCTGGCTACACCTTC. Its translation is CASSQAITGLESGYTF.

J is TRBJ2-1 and V is TRBV6-5, with D uncertain. The germline V and J ends were trimmed by 0 bases and 12 bases, with 12 bases remaining between them. Germline assignment: CDR1 MNHEY and CDR2 SVGAGI. CDR3 length: 13 residues. CDR3: CASSYSSLKAQFF. In DNA, the CDR3 is TGTGCCAGCAGTTACTCGTCTCTTAAAGCGCAGTTCTTC.

This clone was seen a single time. This sequence joins TRBV28 and TRBJ1-2; no firm D call. The germline V gene has CDR1 MDHEN and CDR2 SYDVKM. The CDR3 is 12 amino acids. The V and J ends lost 7 bases and 4 bases respectively, with 10 bases between them. CDR3 nucleotides: TGTGCCAGCAAGGCGGATGCCTATGGCTACACCTTC. Protein sequence: CASKADAYGYTF.

The chain couples TRBV28 to TRBJ2-5; D unclear. The ends were cut back, 5 bases at V and 5 bases at J, with 12 bases in the middle. Germline V gives CDR1 MDHEN, CDR2 SYDVKM. This CDR3 comprises 13 residues. CDR3 in DNA: TGTGCCAGCAGTACGTATCGAGATGAGACCCAGTACTTC. The encoded protein is CASSTYRDETQYF.

The chain recombines TRBV7-2 with TRBJ2-3, with D perhaps matching TRBD2 (5 bases). The CDR3 sequence is 18 residues long. V gave up 5 bases and J gave up 0 bases, with 21 bases separating them. Germline CDR1 is SGHTA and CDR2 is FQGNSA. The CDR3 protein is CASSTDLISGTSTDTQYF. The CDR3 DNA sequence: TGTGCCAGCAGCACGGACCTCATAAGCGGAACTAGCACAGATACGCAGTATTTT.

CDR3 DNA: TGTGCCAGCAGCCCCGCGGGTGAGCAGTTCTTC. It is translated as CASSPAGEQFF. The genes are TRBV4-2 and TRBJ2-1; TRBD2 is a possible D gene (5 bases). Germline CDR1 reads LGHNA; CDR2 reads YNFKEQ. The ends were cut back, 4 bases at V and 9 bases at J, with 7 bases in the middle. CDR3 length equals 11 residues.

The rearrangement uses TRBV5-6 and TRBJ2-2; D is undetermined. Germline CDR1 reads SGHDT; CDR2 reads YYEEEE. V lost 4 bases, J lost 1 base, and 5 bases lay in between. This CDR3 spans 13 amino acids. The CDR3 nucleotides read TGTGCCAGCAGCCCAATGAACACCGGGGAGCTGTTTTTT. It translates to CASSPMNTGELFF.

The CDR3 coding sequence is TGTGCCAGCAGCGTAGGGAGACAGGCAATCACCGGGGAGCTGTTTTTT. This codes for CASSVGRQAITGELFF. The chain recombines TRBV9 with TRBJ2-2, with a weak D call TRBD1 (6 bases). This CDR3 has 16 residues. Germline CDR1 SGDLS, CDR2 YYNGEE. V was pared by 0 bases and J by 4 bases, with 13 bases between.

The V call is TRBV27, the J call TRBJ2-3, with D perhaps matching TRBD2 (6 bases). The germline V and J ends were trimmed by 8 bases and 0 bases, with 24 bases remaining between them. CDR1 and CDR2 from the germline V gene are MNHEY and SMNVEV (reference sequence). The CDR3 consists of 18 residues. CDR3 sequence reads: CASQPLGSRVASTDTQYF. The CDR3 DNA is TGTGCCAGCCAACCTCTCGGGAGCCGGGTTGCTAGCACAGATACGCAGTATTTT.

The rearrangement uses TRBV30 and TRBJ1-2; D is possibly TRBD1 (6 bases). Trimming left V 5 bases short and J 3 bases short, with 10 bases between. This CDR3 region has 12 residues. The germline V gene has CDR1 GTSNPN and CDR2 SVGIG (reference sequence). The CDR3 nucleotides are TGTGCCTGGTTTAAGGGGGACTATGGCTACACCTTC. It codes for CAWFKGDYGYTF. Filled out from reference TRBV30 and TRBJ1-2, the complete variable domain reads SQTIHQWPATLVQPVGSPLSLECTVEGTSNPNLYWYRQAAGRGLQLLFYSVGIGQISSEVPQNLSASRPQDRQFILSSKKLLLSDSGFYLCAWFKGDYGYTFGSGTRLTVV.

This chain uses TRBV5-1 with TRBJ1-1; D unclear. The V end was cut by 5 bases, the J end by 0 bases, with 8 bases between. Germline V gene sequence: CDR1 SGHRS, CDR2 YFSETQ. The CDR3 sequence is 13 residues long. The DNA for the CDR3 is TGCGCCAGCAGGGGCACTTTGAACACTGAAGCTTTCTTT. Protein: CASRGTLNTEAFF.

The V gene is TRBV6-5, the J gene TRBJ2-1, with 8 bases matching TRBD2. This CDR3 spans 15 amino acids. Germline CDR1 is MNHEY and CDR2 is SVGAGI. V dropped 4 bases and J dropped 1; count of bases not matched to a gene: 3. The CDR3 sequence is CASSWTSPSYNEQFF. The CDR3 DNA reads as TGTGCCAGCAGTTGGACTAGCCCGTCCTACAATGAGCAGTTCTTC.

The chain joins TRBV25-1 to TRBJ2-1; perhaps TRBD2 as D (5 bases). The V gene lost 7 bases and the J gene lost 0 bases, with 22 bases spanning the gap. Per the germline V gene, CDR1 is MGHDK and CDR2 is SYGVNS. This CDR3 is 18 amino acids long. CDR3 sequence (DNA): TGTGCCAGCACCGACCACATCTGGGAGCTCAGCTCCTACAATGAGCAGTTCTTC. Amino acids: CASTDHIWELSSYNEQFF.

The V call is TRBV10-2, the J call TRBJ1-1; 9 nucleotides agree with TRBD1. The CDR3 totals 16 residues. Germline CDR1 reads WSHSY; CDR2 reads SAAADI. Trimming removed 3 bases from V and 1 base from J; junction bases left unmatched: 6. CDR3 in amino acids: CASSEIGGQGNTEAFF. The CDR3 region has the DNA TGCGCCAGCAGTGAAATTGGGGGACAGGGGAACACTGAAGCTTTCTTT.